The table lists the clone carrying this T cell receptor beta chain with many counts. The antigen is undetermined. In the source study's methods: The study built a papillary thyroid cancer distant-metastasis classifier from CDR3 differences across clinicopathological groups. TCRdb re-analyzed the PCR reads through MiXCR. TCRdb, rather than the study authors, made the V and J calls. The table records roughly 30,000 clones, 20% of them present only once. The sample is drawn from a study of metastatic and nonmetastatic thyroid tumors. Across the study: Repertoires from malignant and benign thyroid patients were compared across blood and tumor or nodule tissue.

Germline CDR1 and CDR2: MNHNS and SASEGT. V dropped 6 bases and J dropped 0 bases, with 12 bases sitting between them. The CDR3 is 15 residues long. Study observations and caveats: The reported finding was significantly higher TCR beta diversity in malignant thyroid tumors relative to benign nodules, in blood and tumor.

Every patient was untreated before thyroid surgery. This chain connects TRBV6-1 to TRBJ1-5; no definite D call. This TCR came from a female donor with papillary thyroid cancer or a benign thyroid nodule (not recorded which). Some clones in this sample may be carry-over from other donors' samples. The sample taken for sequencing was blood. CDR3 sequence: CASRDQRYSNQPQHF. CDR3 nucleotide sequence: TGTGCCAGCAGAGATCAGCGGTATAGCAATCAGCCCCAGCATTTT.